This T cell receptor beta chain is drawn from a study of patients and donors after allogeneic stem cell transplantation. CDR1 is SGHVS and CDR2 is FQNEAQ in the germline V gene. The V end lost 5 bases, the J end lost 3 bases, and 19 bases lay between the germline ends. CDR3 size: 17 residues. TCRdb reprocessed the RT-PCR reads with MiXCR, giving one entry per CDR3 protein. The table has about 230,000 distinct CDR3 sequences, approximately 14% seen once. This clonotype showed up many times. The rearrangement joins TRBV7-8 to TRBJ2-2, with TRBD2 as a possible D gene (6 bases). The clonotype was recovered from a human donor who was either an allogeneic HSCT recipient or a stem cell or donor lymphocyte infusion donor (not recorded which). It is not recorded whose cells these are; they may come from a transplant donor. Sequencing input: blood, either unsorted or a sorted T cell fraction (not recorded which). This CDR3 reads CASSAAGLAIHTGELFF. CDR3 in DNA: TGTGCCAGCAGCGCCGCGGGGCTAGCGATTCACACCGGGGAGCTGTTTTTT. Using reference TRBV7-8 and TRBJ2-2 for the parts outside the CDR3, the full variable domain is GAGVSQSPRYKVAKRGQDVALRCDPISGHVSLFWYQQALGQGPEFLTYFQNEAQLDKSGLPSDRFFAERPEGSVSTLKIQRTQQEDSAVYLCASSAAGLAIHTGELFFGEGSRLTVL.